This record looks at one T cell receptor (beta chain) sequence and its context. No antigen is known for it. This CDR3 comprises 13 residues. The ends were cut back, 5 bases at V and 2 bases at J, with 9 bases in the middle. Germline V CDR1 and CDR2: SGHTA, FQGTGA. The sample comes from a study of identifying expanded T cells in peripheral blood. General study results and limits: Variance in clone template counts between approximately 2-week samples significantly increased with total template count across all healthy donors. Technical replicates showed about 1.1 changed clones; about two weeks 15 to 20; four weeks 19.

Here immunoSEQ multiplex PCR was the method, and the copy in TCRdb shows in-frame clones only, minus some. Of over 100,000 clones in the sample, 88% were seen once. Collection occurred without any documented infections or immune events in donors. The chain has TRBV7-3 and TRBJ1-1, with D hard to call. The receptor's source is a person aged 18 to 75 in good health. The specimen sequenced was blood. In nucleotides, the CDR3 is TGTGCCAGCAGCGTTACAGTAAACACTGAAGCTTTCTTT. As protein: CASSVTVNTEAFF.